Shown below are 29 T cell receptor beta chains from a single sample sequenced in a study of blood T cell repertoires in COVID-19. The protocol was immunoSEQ multiplex PCR, while the TCRdb copy is restricted to in-frame clones and leaves out a portion. The sample lists some 300,000 clones; roughly 90% were seen once. Sequencing was performed on PBMCs or T cells enriched from blood (not recorded which). These receptor sequences come from a woman under 40 who had recovered from COVID-19.

This chain uses TRBV5-1 with TRBJ1-3; 11 nucleotides agree with TRBD1. This CDR3 spans 18 amino acids. With 5 bases clipped from V and 0 bases from J, the junction kept 10 bases outside the gene matches. The germline gives CDR1 SGHRS, CDR2 YFSETQ. This CDR3 reads CASSTGQGDFFSGNTIYF. CDR3 bases: TGCGCCAGCAGTACGGGACAGGGGGACTTTTTCTCTGGAAACACCATATATTTT. The whole variable domain, remainder taken from reference TRBV5-1 and TRBJ1-3, is KAGVTQTPRYLIKTRGQQVTLSCSPISGHRSVSWYQQTPGQGLQFLFEYFSETQRNKGNFPGRFSGRQFSNSRSEMNVSTLELGDSALYLCASSTGQGDFFSGNTIYFGEGSWLTVV.

This chain connects TRBV5-4 to TRBJ2-2, with 9 bases lining up with TRBD1. This CDR3 has 16 residues. V dropped 0 bases and J dropped 4; count of bases not matched to a gene: 4. Germline CDR1 and CDR2: SGHNT and YYREEE (reference sequence). The CDR3 reads CASSLGGTGTTGELFF. CDR3 DNA: TGTGCCAGCAGCTTGGGAGGGACAGGGACCACCGGGGAGCTGTTTTTT.

The gene calls are TRBV10-2 and TRBJ1-1; perhaps TRBD1 as D (6 bases). CDR3 length equals 12 residues. The V end was cut by 6 bases, the J end by 5 bases, with 10 bases between. Germline V gene lookup returns CDR1 WSHSY and CDR2 SAAADI. In DNA form, the CDR3 reads TGCGCCAGCAGCCCTACAGGGACTGAAGCTTTCTTT. This codes for CASSPTGTEAFF.

The count of this clone is one. The genes are TRBV28 and TRBJ1-2, with TRBD1 identical over 8 bases. The CDR3 is made up of 14 amino acids. The germline V gene has CDR1 MDHEN and CDR2 SYDVKM. The V and J ends lost 6 bases and 6 bases, in that order; junction bases with no gene match: 9. The CDR3, as DNA: TGTGCCAGCAGGATCCAGGGGGCTAGGAATGGCTACACCTTC. Translating it yields CASRIQGARNGYTF.

The chain is built from TRBV28 and TRBJ2-7; possible D gene TRBD1, 7 bases. V was shortened by 5 bases and J by 0 bases, with 17 bases between the two germline ends. The CDR3 extends over 16 amino acids. Per germline, CDR1 MDHEN and CDR2 SYDVKM. The CDR3 nucleotides read TGTGCCAGCAGTCCGCGGGACAGACCCTTCTCCTACGAGCAGTACTTC. As protein: CASSPRDRPFSYEQYF.

As to this clone: Germline is not matched at one junction end, which may reflect a read error. The V call is TRBV6-4, the J call TRBJ2-3, with 8 bases matching TRBD2. CDR3 size: 15 residues. From germline, CDR1 is MRHNA and CDR2 SNTAGT. CDR3 residues: CASSVSRGGSDTQYF. In nucleotides, the CDR3 is TGTGCCAGCAGTGTTTCCCGGGGGGGGTCAGACACGCAGTATTTT.

In DNA form, the CDR3 reads TGTGCCAGCAGTCGAAGAGGGGAGCAGTACTTC. Translation: CASSRRGEQYF. The chain links TRBV11-2 to TRBJ2-7, with D possibly being TRBD2 (5 bases). With 6 bases removed from V and 7 bases from J, the gap between germline ends came to 10 bases. The germline V gene encodes CDR1 SGHAT and CDR2 FQNNGV. CDR3 length: 11 amino acids.

The chain employs TRBV2 and TRBJ2-1; 7 nucleotides match TRBD1. From germline, CDR1 is SNHLY and CDR2 FYNNEI. The CDR3 is made up of 13 amino acids. The V segment lost 6 bases and the J segment 9 bases; nucleotides outside the gene matches: 8. The chain's CDR3 is CASRVDRESEQFF. Here the CDR3 DNA reads TGTGCCAGCAGGGTAGACAGGGAGAGTGAGCAGTTCTTC.

The V call is TRBV5-6, the J call TRBJ1-2, with TRBD1 matching over 8 bases. The CDR3 totals 15 residues. The germline V gene has CDR1 SGHDT and CDR2 YYEEEE. Trimming at V came to 5 bases and at J to 1 base, leaving 7 bases not matched to a gene. For the CDR3, the DNA is TGTGCCAGCAGTTTAGGGACAGGAGTTAACTATGGCTACACCTTC. It is translated as CASSLGTGVNYGYTF.

The chain recombines TRBV3-1 (or the pseudogene TRBV3-2) with TRBJ2-7, with 11 bases fitting TRBD1. CDR1 and CDR2 from the germline V gene are LGHDT and YNNKEL (reference sequence). The CDR3 runs 15 residues. The ends lost 5 bases at V and 3 bases at J; junction bases unmatched: 6. Here the CDR3 reads CASSARDRGFYEQYF. CDR3 in DNA: TGTGCCAGCAGCGCCCGGGACAGGGGGTTCTACGAGCAGTACTTC.

The chain is built from TRBV7-6 and TRBJ2-7, with 10 bases aligning to TRBD1. The ends lost 5 bases at V and 0 bases at J; junction bases unmatched: 4. The CDR3 is 15 residues long. The germline V gene encodes CDR1 SGHVS and CDR2 FNYEAQ. The CDR3 region has the DNA TGTGCCAGCAGCGCGGGACAGGGGAGCTCCTACGAGCAGTACTTC. This codes for CASSAGQGSSYEQYF.

This chain uses TRBV5-1 with TRBJ1-2; 8 positions match TRBD1. The CDR3 length is 13 residues. V gave up 4 bases and J gave up 3 bases; unmatched junction bases: 2. Germline lookup yields CDR1 SGHRS and CDR2 YFSETQ. This CDR3 is CASSMDRDYGYTF. In DNA, the CDR3 is TGCGCCAGCAGCATGGACAGGGACTATGGCTACACCTTC.

The V gene is TRBV3-1 (or the pseudogene TRBV3-2), the J gene TRBJ2-5; D is uncertain. Between the trimmed V and J ends, which lost 3 bases and 5 bases, there was a span of 13 bases. Germline V gene lookup returns CDR1 LGHDT and CDR2 YNNKEL (reference sequence). The CDR3 has 14 residues. The CDR3 DNA is TGTGCCAGCAGCCACCGCCCCCGCCGGGAGACCCAGTACTTC. It specifies CASSHRPRRETQYF.

This clone was seen just once. The chain links TRBV19 to TRBJ1-1; 7 nucleotides line up with TRBD1. With 4 bases clipped from V and 4 bases from J, the junction kept 3 bases outside the gene matches. The germline V gene has CDR1 LNHDA and CDR2 SQIVND (reference sequence). The CDR3 runs to 13 residues. CDR3 in amino acids: CASSTGGSTEAFF. CDR3 bases: TGTGCCAGTAGTACAGGGGGTAGCACTGAAGCTTTCTTT.

CDR3 sequence (DNA): TGTGCCAGCAGCCCCAGTTCGGGACTAGCGGAGACCCAGTACTTC. Amino acid sequence: CASSPSSGLAETQYF. V gene TRBV7-7 combines with J gene TRBJ2-5, with TRBD2 identical over 10 bases. The CDR3 length is 15 residues. Trimming at V came to 5 bases and at J to 5 bases, leaving 8 bases not matched to a gene. Per germline, CDR1 SSHAT and CDR2 FNYEAQ (reference sequence).

V and J are TRBV28 and TRBJ1-1, with D perhaps matching TRBD1 (5 bases). CDR1 is MDHEN, CDR2 SYDVKM, per germline. The CDR3 totals 15 residues. Trimming took 2 bases from V and 8 from J, leaving 18 bases between them. This CDR3 is CASSLGRGRGTEAFF. The DNA for the CDR3 is TGTGCCAGCAGTTTAGGTAGGGGCCGGGGGACGGAAGCTTTCTTT.

This clone was detected only once. V is TRBV18 and J is TRBJ1-4; D is unclear. This CDR3 spans 16 amino acids. V shed 2 bases and J shed 4 bases, with 14 bases lying between them. Germline CDR1 KGHSH, CDR2 LQKENI. This CDR3 is CASSPNAGNYNEKLFF. CDR3 bases: TGTGCCAGCTCACCAAACGCGGGGAATTATAATGAAAAACTGTTTTTT.

The chain employs TRBV29-1 and TRBJ2-5; TRBD1 might be the D (6 bases). In germline, CDR1 is SQVTM, CDR2 ANQGSEA. This CDR3 comprises 14 residues. The V and J ends lost 6 bases and 4 bases respectively, with 18 bases between them. CDR3: CSVSMAGAGETQYF. DNA of the CDR3: TGCAGCGTCTCCATGGCAGGGGCTGGAGAGACCCAGTACTTC.

This chain uses TRBV28 with TRBJ1-4; 11 bases are shared with TRBD1. Germline V lookup: CDR1 MDHEN, CDR2 SYDVKM. The V segment lost 2 bases and the J segment 6 bases; nucleotides outside the gene matches: 2. The CDR3 runs 15 residues. DNA of the CDR3: TGTGCCAGCAGTTTACCGGGACAGGGGGATGAAAAACTGTTTTTT. Its protein product is CASSLPGQGDEKLFF.

The rearrangement uses TRBV27 and TRBJ2-7, with a tentative D call TRBD1 (5 bases). CDR3 size: 15 residues. V was pared by 6 bases and J by 0 bases, with 15 bases between. Germline loops: CDR1 MNHEY, CDR2 SMNVEV (reference sequence). The CDR3 DNA follows: TGTGCCAGCAGCTTAAACAGGAGACCCTCCTACGAGCAGTACTTC. As protein: CASSLNRRPSYEQYF.

This clone was observed a few times. The rearrangement joins TRBV7-6 to TRBJ2-3, with D maybe TRBD2 (8 bases). The CDR3 is 18 amino acids. Trimming took 4 bases from V and 1 from J, leaving 21 bases between them. Germline assignment: CDR1 SGHVS and CDR2 FNYEAQ. The CDR3 DNA sequence: TGTGCCAGCAGCTCCGGGAGGGGGCTAGCGGGCCGCACAGATACGCAGTATTTT. Its translation is CASSSGRGLAGRTDTQYF.

V gene TRBV14 combines with J gene TRBJ2-7, with a possible D match to TRBD1 (5 bases). The CDR3 sequence is 14 residues long. CDR1 is SGHDN, CDR2 FVKESK, per germline. The V end lost 4 bases, the J end lost 7 bases, and 17 bases lay between the germline ends. CDR3 bases: TGTGCCAGCAGCCTAAGGGGTTCGTTTTGGGAGCAGTACTTC. Translating gives CASSLRGSFWEQYF. Looking up the rest from reference TRBV14 and TRBJ2-7 gives the full variable domain: EAGVTQFPSHSVIEKGQTVTLRCDPISGHDNLYWYRRVMGKEIKFLLHFVKESKQDESGMPNNRFLAERTGGTYSTLKVQPAELEDSGVYFCASSLRGSFWEQYFGPGTRLTVT.

This clone was picked up a small number of times. This chain joins TRBV3-1 (or the pseudogene TRBV3-2) and TRBJ1-6, with D unclear. Trimming shortened V by 7 bases and J by 8 bases, and 12 bases separated the two germline ends. The CDR3 contains 13 residues. Germline V gene sequence: CDR1 LGHDT, CDR2 YNNKEL (reference sequence). The CDR3, as DNA: TGTGCCAGCAATAAGGCCGGGGATTCACCCCTCCACTTT. This codes for CASNKAGDSPLHF.

The chain joins TRBV5-8 to TRBJ2-2, with 7 bases lining up with TRBD2. Germline loops: CDR1 SGHTS, CDR2 YDEGEE. The CDR3 has 14 amino acids. The V gene end was trimmed by 2 bases and the J gene end by 5 bases; junction bases not matched to a gene: 3. CDR3 coding DNA: TGTGCCAGCAGCTTACTCGGGAGGACCGGGGAGCTGTTTTTT. Translating it yields CASSLLGRTGELFF.

The J gene is TRBJ2-7, the V gene TRBV5-1, with 7 bases fitting TRBD2. The germline V gene has CDR1 SGHRS and CDR2 YFSETQ. Trimming cost V 0 bases and J 5 bases; bases outside gene matches: 5. This CDR3 contains 14 residues. The CDR3 region is CASSLGRGSHEQYF. The CDR3 nucleotides are TGCGCCAGCAGCTTGGGGCGGGGGTCCCACGAGCAGTACTTC. Looking up the rest from reference TRBV5-1 and TRBJ2-7 gives the full variable domain: KAGVTQTPRYLIKTRGQQVTLSCSPISGHRSVSWYQQTPGQGLQFLFEYFSETQRNKGNFPGRFSGRQFSNSRSEMNVSTLELGDSALYLCASSLGRGSHEQYFGPGTRLTVT.

V is TRBV9 and J is TRBJ2-1, with a possible D match to TRBD1 (6 bases). V lost 0 bases, J lost 7 bases, and 11 bases lay in between. The germline gives CDR1 SGDLS, CDR2 YYNGEE. This CDR3 comprises 14 residues. The CDR3 sequence: CASSVATRGNEQFF. In DNA, the CDR3 is TGTGCCAGCAGCGTAGCTACGAGGGGGAATGAGCAGTTCTTC. Drawing the rest from reference TRBV9 and TRBJ2-1, the complete variable domain is DSGVTQTPKHLITATGQRVTLRCSPRSGDLSVYWYQQSLDQGLQFLIQYYNGEERAKGNILERFSAQQFPDLHSELNLSSLELGDSALYFCASSVATRGNEQFFGPGTRLTVL.

The chain uses TRBV6-5 and TRBJ2-5, with 10 bases lining up with TRBD2. Per germline, CDR1 MNHEY and CDR2 SVGAGI. Losses at the gene ends were 0 bases for V and 6 bases for J; bases not matched to a gene: 7. The CDR3 sequence is 16 residues long. The DNA of the CDR3 is TGTGCCAGCAGTTACTCGTGGACTAGCGGATTGAAGACCCAGTACTTC. Protein: CASSYSWTSGLKTQYF.

This chain connects TRBV4-3 to TRBJ1-1; D might be TRBD1 (5 bases). Germline V gene data show CDR1 as LGHNA and CDR2 as YSLEER. The length of the CDR3 is 19 residues. V gave up 1 base and J gave up 3 bases, with 24 bases separating them. The DNA for the CDR3 is TGCGCCAGCAGCCAAGGTTCTAGGGGCAGGGAAGTTGTAGACACTGAAGCTTTCTTT. Its translation: CASSQGSRGREVVDTEAFF.

V gene TRBV5-4 combines with J gene TRBJ1-1; D possibly corresponds to TRBD1 (5 bases). Trimming stripped 1 base from V and 3 bases from J, with 13 bases between. Germline assignment: CDR1 SGHNT and CDR2 YYREEE (reference sequence). CDR3 size: 15 residues. The CDR3: CASSLSWGGDTEAFF. CDR3 coding DNA: TGTGCCAGCAGCTTGAGTTGGGGGGGGGACACTGAAGCTTTCTTT.